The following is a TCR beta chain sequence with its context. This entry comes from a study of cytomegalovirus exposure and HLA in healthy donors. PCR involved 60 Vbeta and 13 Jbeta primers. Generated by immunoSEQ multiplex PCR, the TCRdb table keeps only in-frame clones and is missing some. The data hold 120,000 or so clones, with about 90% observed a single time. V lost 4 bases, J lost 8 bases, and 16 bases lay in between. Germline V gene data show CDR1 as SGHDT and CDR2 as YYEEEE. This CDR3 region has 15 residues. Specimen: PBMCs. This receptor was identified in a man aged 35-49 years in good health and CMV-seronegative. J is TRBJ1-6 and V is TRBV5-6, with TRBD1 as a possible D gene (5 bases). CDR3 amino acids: CASSLLGRADSPLHF. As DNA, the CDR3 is TGTGCCAGCAGCCTCCTTGGCAGGGCTGATTCACCCCTCCACTTT. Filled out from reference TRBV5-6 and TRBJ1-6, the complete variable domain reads DAGVTQSPTHLIKTRGQQVTLRCSPKSGHDTVSWYQQALGQGPQFIFQYYEEEERQRGNFPDRFSGHQFPNYSSELNVNALLLGDSALYLCASSLLGRADSPLHFGNGTRLTVT.